This T cell receptor beta chain was recovered during a study of cytomegalovirus exposure and HLA in healthy donors. Findings and caveats of the study: In an earlier analysis, in roughly 580 donors, most V segments appeared productive either ~87% or ~30% of the time. CMV serostatus was the only immune exposure information that was available. For most subjects, TCR beta sequences were reported to predict HLA-A and HLA-B alleles with accuracy.

With regard to this clone: Its antigen is undetermined.

V was clipped by 7 bases and J by 4 bases; unmatched bases: 10. The V gene's germline CDR1 is SGHTS and CDR2 YDEGEE. The CDR3 length is 15 residues. The PCR ran on 60 Vbeta and 13 Jbeta primers. The protocol was immunoSEQ multiplex PCR, while the TCRdb copy is restricted to in-frame clones and leaves out a portion. The sample contains about 110,000 clones, roughly 82% of which appear only once. J is TRBJ2-3 and V is TRBV5-8; 9 bases line up with TRBD1. This clonotype originated in a human donor in good health. Sequencing was carried out using PBMCs. The CDR3 DNA follows: TGTGCCAGCTGCCCCAGGGACAGGGCCCCAGATACGCAGTATTTT. The encoded protein is CASCPRDRAPDTQYF.